This TCR beta chain was found in a study of beta chain features in type 1 diabetes. Expressed TCRB transcripts were sequenced because the isolated RNA had all been reverse transcribed beforehand. TCRdb keeps only in-frame clones here, not all; method: immunoSEQ multiplex PCR. The sample lists 140,000 or so clones; 7% to 10% were seen once. About this clone itself: Its antigen is currently unknown.

Germline V gene lookup returns CDR1 MGHRA and CDR2 YSYEKL. The CDR3 covers 15 residues. The J segment lost 7 bases and the V segment lost 0 bases, leaving 8 bases of the junction unmatched. Study-level findings and limits: Individuals with type 1 diabetes displayed fewer insertions and more deletions at VDJ junctions.

V is TRBV4-1 and J is TRBJ2-7; 8 positions agree with TRBD1. Sequenced input: central memory CD4+ T cells from blood. The receptor comes from a man younger than 35 in good health. CDR3 nucleotides: TGCGCCAGCAGCCAAGATGGGCAGGGGGCAGGAGAGCAGTACTTC. The encoded protein is CASSQDGQGAGEQYF.